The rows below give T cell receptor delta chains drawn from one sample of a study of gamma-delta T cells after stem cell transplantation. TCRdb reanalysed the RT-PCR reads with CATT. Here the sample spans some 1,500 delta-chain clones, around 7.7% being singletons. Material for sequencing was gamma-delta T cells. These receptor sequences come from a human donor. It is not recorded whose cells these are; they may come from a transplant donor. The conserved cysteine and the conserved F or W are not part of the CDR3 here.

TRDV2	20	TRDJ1	ACDPLGTDTFGGYVSTDKLI
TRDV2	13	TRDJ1	ACDRLGAHTDKLI
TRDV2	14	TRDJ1	ACDILGATVTDKLI
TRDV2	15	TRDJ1	ACDSLLGAQYTDKLI
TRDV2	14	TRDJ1	ACDILGDTGTDKLI
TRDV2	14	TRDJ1	ACDTLGDTDADKLI
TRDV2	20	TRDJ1	ACDTVSGLGDTFPLGTDKLI
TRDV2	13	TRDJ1	ACDLLGAHTDKLI
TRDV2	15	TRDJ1	ACDRLLGHQNTDKLI
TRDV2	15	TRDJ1	ACDLVTGGQHTDKLI
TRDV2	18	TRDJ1	ACDPVPLGDTSWKTDKLI